These 15 T cell receptor beta chains were all obtained from the same sample, sequenced in a study of shared clonotypes between healthy human individuals. Method: immunoSEQ multiplex PCR; TCRdb's copy keeps in-frame clones and lacks some. The data contain about 2 million clones, about 95% of them singletons. Sequencing was performed on naive CD4+ T cells sorted from blood. The subset was: CD45RA+ positively selected. The receptors here all came from a young man in good health.

This clone appeared a single time. Other nucleotide sequences in the sample specify the same CDR3. This chain links TRBV30 with TRBJ2-3; 10 bases are a match to TRBD2. The germline V gene has CDR1 GTSNPN and CDR2 SVGIG (reference sequence). This CDR3 has 16 residues. V lost 0 bases to trimming and J lost 2 bases; unmatched junction nucleotides: 5. The CDR3 region is CAWSVRSGGATDTQYF. CDR3 coding DNA: TGTGCCTGGAGTGTGAGAAGCGGGGGGGCCACAGATACGCAGTATTTT.

On this clone: This CDR3 is also generated by other DNA sequences in the sample. The chain carries TRBV7-8 and TRBJ1-1; 10 positions match TRBD1. The V gene's germline CDR1 is SGHVS and CDR2 FQNEAQ. The J segment lost 5 bases and the V segment lost 0 bases, leaving 6 bases of the junction unmatched. The CDR3 runs 16 residues. CDR3: CASSLAGSGQGTEAFF. The CDR3 nucleotides read TGTGCCAGCAGCTTAGCAGGGTCGGGACAGGGGACTGAAGCTTTCTTT.

The chain links TRBV6-5 to TRBJ1-1, with unresolved D. Between the trimmed V and J ends, which lost 0 bases and 5 bases, there was a span of 16 bases. This CDR3 contains 16 residues. The germline V gene has CDR1 MNHEY and CDR2 SVGAGI. The CDR3 coding sequence is TGTGCCAGCAGTTACTCGGGGAGTCCGGTCGATACTGAAGCTTTCTTT. Protein product: CASSYSGSPVDTEAFF.

As regards this clone: Other DNA sequences in this specimen translate into the identical CDR3. The chain employs TRBV2 and TRBJ1-2; perhaps TRBD1 as D (6 bases). Trimming cost V 2 bases and J 4 bases, with 8 bases left between them. The CDR3 runs to 13 residues. CDR1 is SNHLY and CDR2 is FYNNEI in the germline V gene. CDR3 sequence reads: CASSERTAYGYTF. The CDR3 DNA follows: TGTGCCAGCAGTGAAAGGACAGCCTATGGCTACACCTTC.

Comments on this clone: This same CDR3 is encoded by further DNA sequences in the sample. The chain couples TRBV2 to TRBJ1-1; D remains ambiguous. In germline, CDR1 is SNHLY, CDR2 FYNNEI. This CDR3 has 13 amino acids. V lost 1 base to trimming and J lost 1 base, with 4 bases between them. The CDR3 coding sequence is TGTGCCAGCAGTGAAGGGGGGAACACTGAAGCTTTCTTT. Its protein product is CASSEGGNTEAFF.

The CDR3 reads CASSEGAVNTGELFF. CDR3 DNA sequence: TGCGCCAGCAGTGAAGGAGCGGTCAACACCGGGGAGCTGTTTTTT. The chain links TRBV10-1 to TRBJ2-2, with D tentatively TRBD2 (5 bases). V was trimmed by 3 bases and J by 2 bases, leaving 10 bases between them. The V gene's germline CDR1 is WNHNN and CDR2 SYGVQD (reference sequence). This CDR3 has 15 amino acids.

The chain couples TRBV19 to TRBJ1-5; D may be TRBD1 (5 bases). Germline loops: CDR1 LNHDA, CDR2 SQIVND (reference sequence). V was cut by 3 bases and J by 2 bases, with 11 bases left in between. The CDR3 covers 15 residues. In DNA, the CDR3 is TGTGCCAGTAGTATTCCAGGGATTGGCAATCAGCCCCAGCATTTT. This sequence encodes CASSIPGIGNQPQHF.

V and J are TRBV4-3 and TRBJ2-3; D is possibly TRBD1 (6 bases). V lost 2 bases and J 2 bases, leaving 11 bases between the germline ends. CDR1 LGHNA and CDR2 YSLEER come from the germline V gene. This CDR3 comprises 15 residues. The CDR3 reads CASSQRTASTDTQYF. The CDR3 region has the DNA TGCGCCAGCAGCCAACGGACAGCGTCCACAGATACGCAGTATTTT.

The rearrangement joins TRBV5-1 to TRBJ2-2, with D perhaps TRBD2 (5 bases). In germline, CDR1 is SGHRS, CDR2 YFSETQ. V was clipped by 6 bases and J by 2 bases, with 11 bases between them. This CDR3 is 14 amino acids long. The chain's CDR3 is CASTPGKNTGELFF. The CDR3, as DNA: TGCGCCAGCACCCCGGGAAAAAACACCGGGGAGCTGTTTTTT. Supplemented by reference TRBV5-1 and TRBJ2-2, the full variable domain reads KAGVTQTPRYLIKTRGQQVTLSCSPISGHRSVSWYQQTPGQGLQFLFEYFSETQRNKGNFPGRFSGRQFSNSRSEMNVSTLELGDSALYLCASTPGKNTGELFFGEGSRLTVL.

This chain joins TRBV18 and TRBJ1-2, with D uncertain. The germline V gene encodes CDR1 KGHSH and CDR2 LQKENI. V shed 4 bases and J shed 1 base, with 7 bases lying between them. The CDR3 consists of 13 residues. CDR3 sequence (DNA): TGTGCCAGCTCACTTTCAGATAACTATGGCTACACCTTC. This encodes CASSLSDNYGYTF.

V is TRBV5-4 and J is TRBJ2-1, with 10 bases that match TRBD2. The germline gives CDR1 SGHNT, CDR2 YYREEE (reference sequence). With 4 bases clipped from V and 8 bases from J, the junction kept 9 bases outside the gene matches. The CDR3 length is 15 residues. CDR3 in DNA: TGTGCCAGCAGCCTCCCAAGCGGGGGGGCATATGAGCAGTTCTTC. This codes for CASSLPSGGAYEQFF. The variable domain in full, completed from reference TRBV5-4 and TRBJ2-1, reads ETGVTQSPTHLIKTRGQQVTLRCSSQSGHNTVSWYQQALGQGPQFIFQYYREEENGRGNFPPRFSGLQFPNYSSELNVNALELDDSALYLCASSLPSGGAYEQFFGPGTRLTVL.

This clone was detected only a few times. The chain is built from TRBV6-5 and TRBJ1-5; D call uncertain. Germline lookup yields CDR1 MNHEY and CDR2 SVGAGI. The CDR3 has 16 amino acids. Trimming pared 6 bases from V and 2 bases from J, leaving 17 bases between. Here the CDR3 reads CASSYPGPGGNQPQHF. The CDR3, as DNA: TGTGCCAGCAGCTACCCAGGTCCTGGGGGCAATCAGCCCCAGCATTTT.

The chain links TRBV10-3 to TRBJ2-7; D perhaps matches TRBD1 (6 bases). Germline CDR1 and CDR2: ENHRY and SYGVKD. The CDR3 sequence is 11 residues long. V lost 11 bases and J 4 bases, leaving 12 bases between the germline ends. As DNA, the CDR3 is TGTGCCGTAGGTCAGGGGTACGAGCAGTACTTC. Protein: CAVGQGYEQYF.

The CDR3 sequence is CASSESVVGVNEQYF. In DNA, the CDR3 is TGCGCCAGCAGTGAGTCGGTCGTGGGAGTTAACGAGCAGTACTTC. This sequence joins TRBV10-1 and TRBJ2-7; a weak D match, TRBD2 (5 bases). V was shortened by 0 bases and J by 5 bases, with 14 bases between the two germline ends. Germline loops: CDR1 WNHNN, CDR2 SYGVQD (reference sequence). This CDR3 has 15 amino acids.

The chain carries TRBV4-2 and TRBJ2-5; D uncertain. V shed 0 bases and J shed 2 bases, with 10 bases lying between them. There are 15 residues in the CDR3. Germline assignment: CDR1 LGHNA and CDR2 YNFKEQ. The chain's CDR3 is CASSQDWNSQETQYF. In DNA form, the CDR3 reads TGTGCCAGCAGCCAAGATTGGAATAGTCAAGAGACCCAGTACTTC.